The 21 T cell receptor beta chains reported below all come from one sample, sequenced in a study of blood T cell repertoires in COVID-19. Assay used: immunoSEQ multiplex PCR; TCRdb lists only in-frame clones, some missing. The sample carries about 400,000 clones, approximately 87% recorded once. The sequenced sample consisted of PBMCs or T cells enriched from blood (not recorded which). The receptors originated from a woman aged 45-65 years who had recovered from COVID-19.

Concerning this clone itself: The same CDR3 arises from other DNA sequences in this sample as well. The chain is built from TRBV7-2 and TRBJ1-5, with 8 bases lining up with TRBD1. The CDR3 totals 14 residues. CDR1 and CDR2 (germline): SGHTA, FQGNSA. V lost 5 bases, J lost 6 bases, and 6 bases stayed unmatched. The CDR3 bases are TGTGCCAGCAGCCTCGGACAGGGCACTCAGCCCCAGCATTTT. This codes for CASSLGQGTQPQHF.

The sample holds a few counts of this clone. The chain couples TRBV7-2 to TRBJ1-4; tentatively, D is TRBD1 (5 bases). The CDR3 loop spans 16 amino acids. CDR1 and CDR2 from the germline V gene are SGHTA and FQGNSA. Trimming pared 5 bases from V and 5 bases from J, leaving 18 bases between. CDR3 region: CASSPRTSLGNEKLFF. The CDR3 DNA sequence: TGTGCCAGCAGCCCCCGGACATCTCTCGGGAATGAAAAACTGTTTTTT.

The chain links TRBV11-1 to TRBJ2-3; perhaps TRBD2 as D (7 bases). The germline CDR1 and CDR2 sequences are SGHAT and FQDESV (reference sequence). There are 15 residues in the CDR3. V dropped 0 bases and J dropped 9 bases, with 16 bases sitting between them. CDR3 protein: CASSLAGGPVVTQYF. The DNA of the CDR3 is TGTGCCAGCAGCTTAGCGGGGGGGCCGGTGGTGACGCAGTATTTT. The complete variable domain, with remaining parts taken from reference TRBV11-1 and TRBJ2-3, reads EAEVAQSPRYKITEKSQAVAFWCDPISGHATLYWYRQILGQGPELLVQFQDESVVDDSQLPKDRFSAERLKGVDSTLKIQPAELGDSAMYLCASSLAGGPVVTQYFGPGTRLTVL.

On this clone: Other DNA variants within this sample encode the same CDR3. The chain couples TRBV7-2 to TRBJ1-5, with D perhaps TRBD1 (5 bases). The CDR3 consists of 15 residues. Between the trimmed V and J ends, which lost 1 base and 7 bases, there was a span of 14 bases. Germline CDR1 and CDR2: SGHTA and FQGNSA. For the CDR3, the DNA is TGTGCCAGCAGCTTAGTTGGGGGGGGGTCACAGCCCCAGCATTTT. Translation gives CASSLVGGGSQPQHF.

This chain's CDR3 is CASSPGNRVSRNYGYTF. CDR3 DNA: TGTGCCAGCTCACCCGGAAACCGGGTCTCACGTAACTATGGCTACACCTTC. The chain employs TRBV18 and TRBJ1-2; D is ambiguous. Germline V CDR1 and CDR2: KGHSH, LQKENI. Trimming removed 3 bases from V and 1 base from J, with 18 bases in between. The CDR3 runs to 17 residues.

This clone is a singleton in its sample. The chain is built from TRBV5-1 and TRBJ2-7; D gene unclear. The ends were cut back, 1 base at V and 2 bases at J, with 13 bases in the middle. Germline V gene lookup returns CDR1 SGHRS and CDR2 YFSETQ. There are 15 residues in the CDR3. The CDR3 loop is CASSLMSTETYEQYF. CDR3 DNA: TGCGCCAGCAGCTTGATGTCCACCGAGACCTACGAGCAGTACTTC.

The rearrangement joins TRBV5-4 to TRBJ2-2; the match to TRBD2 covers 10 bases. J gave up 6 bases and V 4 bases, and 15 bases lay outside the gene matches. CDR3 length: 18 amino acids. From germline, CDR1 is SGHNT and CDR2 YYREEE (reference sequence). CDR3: CASSPRPASGGAPGELFF. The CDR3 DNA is TGTGCCAGCAGCCCCCGCCCCGCCAGCGGGGGGGCCCCCGGGGAGCTGTTTTTT. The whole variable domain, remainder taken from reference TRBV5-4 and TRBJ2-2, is ETGVTQSPTHLIKTRGQQVTLRCSSQSGHNTVSWYQQALGQGPQFIFQYYREEENGRGNFPPRFSGLQFPNYSSELNVNALELDDSALYLCASSPRPASGGAPGELFFGEGSRLTVL.

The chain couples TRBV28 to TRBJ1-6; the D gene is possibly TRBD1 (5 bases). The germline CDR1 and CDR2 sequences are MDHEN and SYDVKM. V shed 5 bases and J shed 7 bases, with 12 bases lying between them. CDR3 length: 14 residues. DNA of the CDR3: TGTGCCAGCAGTATAACAGGACGCAATTCACCCCTCCACTTT. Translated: CASSITGRNSPLHF.

CDR3 sequence: CASSLGQGGQPQHF. The CDR3 DNA is TGTGCCAGCAGCTTGGGACAGGGGGGACAGCCCCAGCATTTT. The chain links TRBV3-1 (or the pseudogene TRBV3-2) to TRBJ1-5; 11 bases line up with TRBD1. V shed 5 bases, J shed 7 bases, and the junction held 4 bases outside the gene matches. Germline V CDR1 and CDR2: LGHDT, YNNKEL (reference sequence). The length of the CDR3 is 14 residues.

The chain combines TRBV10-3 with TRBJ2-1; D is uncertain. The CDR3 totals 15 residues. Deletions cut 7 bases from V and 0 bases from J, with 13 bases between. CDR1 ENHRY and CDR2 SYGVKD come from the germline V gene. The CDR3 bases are TGTGCCATCAAAGACGTGACTGACTCCTACAATGAGCAGTTCTTC. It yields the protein CAIKDVTDSYNEQFF.

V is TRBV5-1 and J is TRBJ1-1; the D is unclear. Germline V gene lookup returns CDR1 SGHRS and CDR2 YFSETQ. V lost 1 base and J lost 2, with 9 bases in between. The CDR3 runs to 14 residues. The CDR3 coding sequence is TGCGCCAGCAGCTTGATTGAGGCAAACACTGAAGCTTTCTTT. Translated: CASSLIEANTEAFF.

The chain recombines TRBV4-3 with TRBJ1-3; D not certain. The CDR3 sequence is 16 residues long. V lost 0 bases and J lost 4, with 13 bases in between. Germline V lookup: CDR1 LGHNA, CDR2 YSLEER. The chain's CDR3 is CASSQDFRGTGNTIYF. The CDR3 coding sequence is TGCGCCAGCAGCCAAGATTTCCGGGGTACAGGAAACACCATATATTTT.

Here the CDR3 DNA reads TGTGCCAGCTCAAGGACAGGATACTCTGGGGCCAACGTCCTGACTTTC. Translating gives CASSRTGYSGANVLTF. The V gene is TRBV18, the J gene TRBJ2-6; 7 bases map to TRBD1. Germline loops: CDR1 KGHSH, CDR2 LQKENI. The V and J ends lost 5 bases and 0 bases, in that order; junction bases with no gene match: 4. CDR3 length: 16 amino acids.

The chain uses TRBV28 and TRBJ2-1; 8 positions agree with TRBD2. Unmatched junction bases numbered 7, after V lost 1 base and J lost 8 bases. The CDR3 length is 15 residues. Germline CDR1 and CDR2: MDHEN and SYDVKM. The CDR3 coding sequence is TGTGCCAGCAGTTTATCGTTAGCGGGGTTCCATGAGCAGTTCTTC. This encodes CASSLSLAGFHEQFF.

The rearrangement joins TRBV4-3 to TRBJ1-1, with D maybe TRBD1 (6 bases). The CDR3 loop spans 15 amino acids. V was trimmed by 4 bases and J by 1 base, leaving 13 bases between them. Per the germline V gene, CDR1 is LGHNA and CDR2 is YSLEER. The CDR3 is CASSRFSQGNTEAFF. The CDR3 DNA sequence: TGCGCCAGCAGCCGCTTCTCACAGGGGAACACTGAAGCTTTCTTT.

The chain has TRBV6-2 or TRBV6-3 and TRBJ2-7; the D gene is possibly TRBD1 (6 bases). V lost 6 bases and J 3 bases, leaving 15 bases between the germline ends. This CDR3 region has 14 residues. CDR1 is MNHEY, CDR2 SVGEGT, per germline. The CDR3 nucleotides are TGTGCCAGCAGACCTGGACAGCAACACTACGAGCAGTACTTC. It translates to CASRPGQQHYEQYF.

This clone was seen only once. The CDR3 DNA sequence: TGCGCCAGCAGCTCGGGGTGGGGGAACACTGAAGCTTTCTTT. Amino acid sequence: CASSSGWGNTEAFF. This chain joins TRBV5-1 and TRBJ1-1; D not certain. Germline values: CDR1 SGHRS, CDR2 YFSETQ. Trimming took 3 bases from V and 1 from J, leaving 10 bases between them. CDR3 length: 14 residues. Looking up the rest from reference TRBV5-1 and TRBJ1-1 gives the full variable domain: KAGVTQTPRYLIKTRGQQVTLSCSPISGHRSVSWYQQTPGQGLQFLFEYFSETQRNKGNFPGRFSGRQFSNSRSEMNVSTLELGDSALYLCASSSGWGNTEAFFGQGTRLTVV.

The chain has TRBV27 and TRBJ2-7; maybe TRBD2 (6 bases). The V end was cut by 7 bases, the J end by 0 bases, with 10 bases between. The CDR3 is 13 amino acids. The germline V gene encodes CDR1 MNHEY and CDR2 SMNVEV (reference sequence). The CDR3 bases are TGTGCCAGCAAGTACGGGAGCTCCTACGAGCAGTACTTC. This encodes CASKYGSSYEQYF.

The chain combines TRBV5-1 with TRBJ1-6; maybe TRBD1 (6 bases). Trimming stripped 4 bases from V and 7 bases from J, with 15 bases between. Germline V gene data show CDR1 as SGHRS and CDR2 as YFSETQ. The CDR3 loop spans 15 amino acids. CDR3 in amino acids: CASSPFLDRNSPLHF. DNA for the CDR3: TGCGCCAGCAGCCCCTTTTTGGACAGAAATTCACCCCTCCACTTT.

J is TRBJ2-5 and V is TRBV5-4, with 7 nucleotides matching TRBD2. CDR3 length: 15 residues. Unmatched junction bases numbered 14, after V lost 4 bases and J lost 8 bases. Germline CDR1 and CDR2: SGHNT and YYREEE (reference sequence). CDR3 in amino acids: CASSPGDERGPTQYF. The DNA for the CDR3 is TGTGCCAGCAGCCCTGGGGATGAGCGGGGCCCAACCCAGTACTTC. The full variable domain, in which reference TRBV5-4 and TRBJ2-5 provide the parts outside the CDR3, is ETGVTQSPTHLIKTRGQQVTLRCSSQSGHNTVSWYQQALGQGPQFIFQYYREEENGRGNFPPRFSGLQFPNYSSELNVNALELDDSALYLCASSPGDERGPTQYFGPGTRLLVL.

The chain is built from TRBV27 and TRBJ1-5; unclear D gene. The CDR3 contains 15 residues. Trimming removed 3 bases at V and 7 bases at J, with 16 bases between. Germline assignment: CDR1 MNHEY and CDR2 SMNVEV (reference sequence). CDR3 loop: CASSFYGQGGQPQHF. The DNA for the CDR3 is TGTGCCAGCAGTTTTTACGGGCAAGGAGGACAGCCCCAGCATTTT.